This T cell receptor beta chain was recorded in a study of tumor and adjacent non-tumor tissue in lung cancer. Across the whole study: There were some 11 adenocarcinoma, a couple of squamous cell carcinoma and 1 small cell lung cancer cases. Approximately 4.2 million productive TCRbeta reads were obtained per sample on average.

Germline trimming cut 5 bases from V and 6 bases from J; bases unmatched to any gene: 13. The CDR3 covers 16 residues. Per the germline V gene, CDR1 is SGHAT and CDR2 is FQNNGV. RNA was extracted from bulk tissue without any cell sorting. Study observations and caveats: Tumor tissue had significantly higher TCR diversity than normal lung.

Concerning this clonotype itself: As yet, its antigen is unknown.

A modified ARM-PCR protocol with three rounds of nested PCR amplified TCRbeta. TCRdb called the multiplex PCR reads again in MiXCR, with one record for every CDR3 protein. The sample carries 75,000 to 95,000 distinct CDR3 sequences, around 77% recorded once. The clonotype was recovered from a woman aged 40 to 50 with non-small cell lung cancer. The chain has TRBV11-2 and TRBJ1-2; TRBD1 matches at 9 bases. The sequenced sample consisted of lung tumor tissue. Here the CDR3 reads CASSPTYRGRINGYTF. The CDR3 region has the DNA TGTGCCAGCAGCCCGACATACAGGGGGCGGATAAATGGCTACACCTTC.